What follows are 12 T cell receptor beta chains derived from one specimen sequenced in a study of T cells after posttransplantation cyclophosphamide. Treatment was busulfan-fludarabine conditioning, a marrow graft, and cyclophosphamide on days +3 and +4. TCRdb's table, derived via immunoSEQ multiplex PCR, lists solely in-frame clones and lacks some. Observed in the sample are more than 950 clones, none of them singletons. The sample was PBMCs, taken 84 days after allogeneic stem cell transplant with posttransplant cyclophosphamide. The receptors derive from a male patient between 25 and 40 years old who received an allogeneic stem cell transplant from a related donor, was CMV-positive, and had no GVHD. Some T cells may have come from the graft donor.

By share, this clone counts as medium-sized. This chain connects TRBV19 to TRBJ1-5; 8 nucleotides line up with TRBD1. The CDR3 runs to 18 residues. CDR1 is LNHDA, CDR2 SQIVND, per germline (reference sequence). Losses at the gene ends were 3 bases for V and 3 bases for J; bases not matched to a gene: 13. CDR3 coding DNA: TGTGCCAGTAGTATTCAGGCCTCAGGGGGCGCGTACAATCAGCCCCAGCATTTT. Its protein is CASSIQASGGAYNQPQHF.

The table lists this clone with many counts. The rearrangement joins TRBV29-1 to TRBJ2-7; D may be TRBD2 (5 bases). There are 13 residues in the CDR3. Germline CDR1 and CDR2: SQVTM and ANQGSEA. Trimming removed 5 bases at V and 3 bases at J, with 14 bases between. The DNA for the CDR3 is TGCAGCGTTCCCGGACTCCCTGACTACGAGCAGTACTTC. Protein product: CSVPGLPDYEQYF.

This clone is termed medium-sized. V usage is TRBV28 and J usage is TRBJ2-3; maybe TRBD2 (5 bases). Trimming removed 7 bases at V and 0 bases at J, with 17 bases between. Germline CDR1 reads MDHEN; CDR2 reads SYDVKM. This CDR3 is 16 amino acids long. The CDR3 DNA sequence: TGTGCCAGCAACTCCCCGGCGGGCGGGAGCACAGATACGCAGTATTTT. Translated: CASNSPAGGSTDTQYF.

This clone was seen ten or more times. This chain uses TRBV12-3 or TRBV12-4 with TRBJ2-1, with D perhaps TRBD2 (5 bases). Trimming took 5 bases from V and 7 from J, leaving 9 bases between them. The CDR3 is 12 amino acids. CDR3 sequence: CASSADSNEQFF. The DNA of the CDR3 is TGTGCCAGCAGTGCGGACTCGAATGAGCAGTTCTTC.

Relative to its sample, this clone is medium-sized (0.01 to 0.1%). The chain carries TRBV4-1 and TRBJ2-1; 9 positions match TRBD1. The CDR3 sequence is 20 residues long. J lost 2 bases, V lost 1 base, and 15 bases had no gene match. Germline V lookup: CDR1 MGHRA, CDR2 YSYEKL. CDR3 sequence reads: CASSQVYGTATGGAYNEQFF. The DNA for the CDR3 is TGCGCCAGCAGCCAAGTGTATGGTACCGCGACAGGGGGGGCCTACAATGAGCAGTTCTTC.

This clone is medium-sized (0.01 to 0.1%) in the sample. The CDR3 here is CASSSSGRGIDTQYF. The CDR3 nucleotides are TGTGCCAGCAGCTCTAGCGGCCGCGGTATAGATACGCAGTATTTT. The chain has TRBV7-3 and TRBJ2-3, with 7 bases lining up with TRBD2. Unmatched junction bases numbered 9, after V lost 4 bases and J lost 5 bases. The CDR3 totals 15 residues. Looked up from germline, CDR1 is SGHTA and CDR2 is FQGTGA.

This clone is labeled medium-sized (0.01 to 0.1%). The chain carries TRBV6-2 or TRBV6-3 and TRBJ1-5, with TRBD1 matching over 10 bases. V lost 7 bases and J lost 7; bases outside the gene matches: 7. Germline V gene sequence: CDR1 MNHEY, CDR2 SVGEGT. This CDR3 contains 14 residues. The CDR3 is CASNDRGRDQPQHF. Written as DNA, the CDR3 is TGTGCCAGCAACGACAGGGGGCGCGACCAGCCCCAGCATTTT.

This clone qualifies as medium-sized. The chain couples TRBV19 to TRBJ2-1; no firm D call. The V and J ends lost 7 bases and 5 bases respectively, with 12 bases between them. The CDR3 totals 13 residues. The V gene's germline CDR1 is LNHDA and CDR2 SQIVND (reference sequence). CDR3 residues: CASTTNRDNEQFF. As DNA, the CDR3 is TGTGCCAGTACCACAAACCGGGACAATGAGCAGTTCTTC.

This clone ranks as medium-sized. The chain links TRBV27 to TRBJ1-1; weak D call: TRBD1 (5 bases). Germline V gene sequence: CDR1 MNHEY, CDR2 SMNVEV (reference sequence). V was shortened by 6 bases and J by 3 bases, with 11 bases between the two germline ends. CDR3 length: 13 residues. CDR3 in amino acids: CASSHGGDTEAFF. The CDR3 nucleotides read TGTGCCAGCAGCCATGGGGGGGACACTGAAGCTTTCTTT.

This clone is labeled as medium-sized (0.01 to 0.1%). The rearrangement uses TRBV28 and TRBJ2-6, with a tentative D call TRBD1 (6 bases). V shed 4 bases and J shed 2 bases, with 12 bases lying between them. The CDR3 sequence is 16 residues long. Germline V gives CDR1 MDHEN, CDR2 SYDVKM. CDR3 amino acids: CASSSYRETGANVLTF. The CDR3 DNA sequence: TGTGCCAGCAGTTCCTACAGGGAAACTGGGGCCAACGTCCTGACTTTC.

This clone is deemed medium-sized. V is TRBV6-6 and J is TRBJ2-3; TRBD1 matches at 9 bases. The length of the CDR3 is 15 residues. V trimming: 6 bases; J trimming: 4 bases; junction bases outside the gene matches: 8. Germline CDR1 reads MNHNY; CDR2 reads SVGAGI (reference sequence). The chain's CDR3 is CASRRRQGVSDTQYF. The CDR3 DNA reads TGTGCCAGCAGGCGGAGACAGGGGGTGTCAGATACGCAGTATTTT.

This clone is large by share. The chain links TRBV28 to TRBJ2-5; D may be TRBD2 (6 bases). The CDR3 covers 17 residues. Per germline, CDR1 MDHEN and CDR2 SYDVKM. V was trimmed by 6 bases and J by 1 base, leaving 21 bases between them. The CDR3 region is CASSLLSGDVLQETQYF. CDR3 nucleotide sequence: TGTGCCAGCAGCCTGTTATCGGGGGACGTTCTCCAAGAGACCCAGTACTTC.